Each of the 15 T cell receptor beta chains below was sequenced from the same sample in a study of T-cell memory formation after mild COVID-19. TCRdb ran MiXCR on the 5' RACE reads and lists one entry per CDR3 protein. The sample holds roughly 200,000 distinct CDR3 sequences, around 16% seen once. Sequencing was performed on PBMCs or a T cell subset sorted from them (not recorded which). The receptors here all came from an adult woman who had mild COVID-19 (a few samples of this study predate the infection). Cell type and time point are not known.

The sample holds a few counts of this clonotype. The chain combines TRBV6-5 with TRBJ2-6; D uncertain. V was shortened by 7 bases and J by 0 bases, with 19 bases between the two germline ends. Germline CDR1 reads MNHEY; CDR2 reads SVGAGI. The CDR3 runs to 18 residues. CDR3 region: CASTPQTPSGSGANVLTF. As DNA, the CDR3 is TGTGCCAGCACCCCACAGACACCCTCAGGCTCTGGGGCCAACGTCCTGACTTTC.

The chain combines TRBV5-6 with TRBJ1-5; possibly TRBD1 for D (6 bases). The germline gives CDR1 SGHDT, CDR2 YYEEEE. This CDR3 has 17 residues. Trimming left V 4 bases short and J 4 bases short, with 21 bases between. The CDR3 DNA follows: TGTGCCAGCAGCATTTACAGGGAAATGGTGAAAAATCAGCCCCAGCATTTT. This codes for CASSIYREMVKNQPQHF. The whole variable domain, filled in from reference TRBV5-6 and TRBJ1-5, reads DAGVTQSPTHLIKTRGQQVTLRCSPKSGHDTVSWYQQALGQGPQFIFQYYEEEERQRGNFPDRFSGHQFPNYSSELNVNALLLGDSALYLCASSIYREMVKNQPQHFGDGTRLSIL.

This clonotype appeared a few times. The CDR3 loop is CASKFLDRGTEAFF. The CDR3 bases are TGTGCCAGCAAATTTCTAGACAGGGGCACTGAAGCTTTCTTT. This chain uses TRBV6-5 with TRBJ1-1, with TRBD1 identical over 8 bases. Germline CDR1 and CDR2: MNHEY and SVGAGI. The CDR3 consists of 14 residues. J was trimmed by 4 bases and V by 7 bases; bases with no gene match: 8.

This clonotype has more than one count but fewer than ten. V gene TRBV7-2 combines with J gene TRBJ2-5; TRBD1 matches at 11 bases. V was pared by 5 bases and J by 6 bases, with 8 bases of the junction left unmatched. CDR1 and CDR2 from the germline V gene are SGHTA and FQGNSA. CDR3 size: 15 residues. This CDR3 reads CASSREDRGQKTQYF. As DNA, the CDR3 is TGTGCCAGCAGCCGGGAGGACAGGGGGCAAAAGACCCAGTACTTC.

The DNA for the CDR3 is TGTGCCAGCAGCTTGGGTCCAGCAACCTACGAGCAGTACTTC. As protein: CASSLGPATYEQYF. This chain connects TRBV5-4 to TRBJ2-7; D is ambiguous. CDR3 length equals 14 residues. The V gene lost 0 bases and the J gene lost 2 bases, with 9 bases spanning the gap. The V gene's germline CDR1 is SGHNT and CDR2 YYREEE (reference sequence).

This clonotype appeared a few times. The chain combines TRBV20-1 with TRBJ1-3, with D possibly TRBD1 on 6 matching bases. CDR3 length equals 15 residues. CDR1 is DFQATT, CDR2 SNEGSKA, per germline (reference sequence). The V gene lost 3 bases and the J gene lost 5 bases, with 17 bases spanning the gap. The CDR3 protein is CSASRPGTPRNTIYF. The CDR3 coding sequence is TGCAGTGCTAGCCGCCCCGGGACACCACGAAACACCATATATTTT.

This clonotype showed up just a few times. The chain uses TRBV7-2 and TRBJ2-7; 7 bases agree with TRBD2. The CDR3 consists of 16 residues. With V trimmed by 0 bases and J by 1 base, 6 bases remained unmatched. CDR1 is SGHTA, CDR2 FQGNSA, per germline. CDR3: CASSLAYGGTSYEQYF. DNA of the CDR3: TGTGCCAGCAGCTTAGCCTACGGGGGGACTTCCTACGAGCAGTACTTC.

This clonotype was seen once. The CDR3 DNA sequence: TGTGCCACCAGCAGGGACTCTTTCGGGCTCTCGGCTTTCTTT. Translation: CATSRDSFGLSAFF. V usage is TRBV15 and J usage is TRBJ1-1; no clear D. The CDR3 is 14 amino acids. The germline CDR1 and CDR2 sequences are LNHNV and YYDKDF (reference sequence). V lost 3 bases, J lost 11 bases, and 19 bases lay in between.

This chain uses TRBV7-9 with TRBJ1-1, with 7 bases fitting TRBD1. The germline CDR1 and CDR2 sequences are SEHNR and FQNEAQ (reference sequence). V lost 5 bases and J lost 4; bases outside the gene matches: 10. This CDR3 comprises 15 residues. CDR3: CASSGRGQGSTEAFF. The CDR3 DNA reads TGTGCCAGCAGCGGGAGGGGGCAAGGGAGCACTGAAGCTTTCTTT.

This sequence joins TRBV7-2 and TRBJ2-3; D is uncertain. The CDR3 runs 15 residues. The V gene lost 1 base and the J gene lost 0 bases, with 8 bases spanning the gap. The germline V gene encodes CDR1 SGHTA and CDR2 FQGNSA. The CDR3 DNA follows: TGTGCCAGCAGCTTAGATATCGGTAGCACAGATACGCAGTATTTT. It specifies CASSLDIGSTDTQYF.

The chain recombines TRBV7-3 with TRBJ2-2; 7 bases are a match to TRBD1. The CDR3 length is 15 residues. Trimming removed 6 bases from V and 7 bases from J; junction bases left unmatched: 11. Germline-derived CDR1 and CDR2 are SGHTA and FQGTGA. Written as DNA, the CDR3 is TGTGCCAGCAGTCACCCAGGGGGAGAGGTCGGGGAGCTGTTTTTT. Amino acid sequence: CASSHPGGEVGELFF.

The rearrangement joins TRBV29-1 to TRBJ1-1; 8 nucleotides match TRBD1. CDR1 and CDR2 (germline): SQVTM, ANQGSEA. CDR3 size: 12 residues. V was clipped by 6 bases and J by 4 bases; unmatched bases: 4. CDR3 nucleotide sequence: TGCAGCGTCGGACAGGGAACCACTGAAGCTTTCTTT. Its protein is CSVGQGTTEAFF.

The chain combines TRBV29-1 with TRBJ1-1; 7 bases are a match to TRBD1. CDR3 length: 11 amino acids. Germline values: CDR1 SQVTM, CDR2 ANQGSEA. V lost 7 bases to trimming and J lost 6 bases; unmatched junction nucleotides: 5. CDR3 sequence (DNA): TGCAGCGCCGGGACAGTCCCTGAAGCTTTCTTT. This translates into CSAGTVPEAFF.

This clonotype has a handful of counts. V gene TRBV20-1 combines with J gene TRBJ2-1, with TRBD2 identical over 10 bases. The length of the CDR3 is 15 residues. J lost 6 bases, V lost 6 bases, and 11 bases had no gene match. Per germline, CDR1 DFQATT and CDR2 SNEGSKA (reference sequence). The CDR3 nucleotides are TGCAGTGCGAACCCTCTAGCGGGAGTGGGCAATGAGCAGTTCTTC. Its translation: CSANPLAGVGNEQFF.

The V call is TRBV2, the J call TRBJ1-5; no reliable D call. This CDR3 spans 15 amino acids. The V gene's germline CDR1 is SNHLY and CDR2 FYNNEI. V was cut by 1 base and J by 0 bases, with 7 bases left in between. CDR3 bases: TGTGCCAGCAGTGAAGATCAGATTAGCAATCAGCCCCAGCATTTT. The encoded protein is CASSEDQISNQPQHF.